The sample holds one count of the clone carrying this T cell receptor beta chain. Its antigen is still unknown. The data originate from a study of cytomegalovirus exposure and HLA in healthy donors. General study results and limits: The CMV antigen specificity of three CMV-associated chains was confirmed through in vitro analysis. When presence/absence was analysed, sequencing depth was taken to be roughly uniform across donors.

The PCR used 60 Vbeta and 13 Jbeta primers. Libraries were prepared by immunoSEQ multiplex PCR; TCRdb keeps only in-frame clonotypes and omits some of them. The sample has around 93,000 clones, about 66% seen once; the top ten hold approximately 6.3%. CDR1 and CDR2 from the germline V gene are SGHTA and FQGNSA. J lost 7 bases, V lost 1 base, and 6 bases had no gene match. The CDR3 covers 17 residues. The J gene is TRBJ2-1, the V gene TRBV7-2; 14 positions match TRBD2. The specimen was PBMCs. The receptor was isolated from a boy between 10 and 17 years old in good health and CMV-seropositive. DNA for the CDR3: TGTGCCAGCAGCTTAGGACTAGCGGGAGGGCCTCAAAATGAGCAGTTCTTC. Protein product: CASSLGLAGGPQNEQFF.